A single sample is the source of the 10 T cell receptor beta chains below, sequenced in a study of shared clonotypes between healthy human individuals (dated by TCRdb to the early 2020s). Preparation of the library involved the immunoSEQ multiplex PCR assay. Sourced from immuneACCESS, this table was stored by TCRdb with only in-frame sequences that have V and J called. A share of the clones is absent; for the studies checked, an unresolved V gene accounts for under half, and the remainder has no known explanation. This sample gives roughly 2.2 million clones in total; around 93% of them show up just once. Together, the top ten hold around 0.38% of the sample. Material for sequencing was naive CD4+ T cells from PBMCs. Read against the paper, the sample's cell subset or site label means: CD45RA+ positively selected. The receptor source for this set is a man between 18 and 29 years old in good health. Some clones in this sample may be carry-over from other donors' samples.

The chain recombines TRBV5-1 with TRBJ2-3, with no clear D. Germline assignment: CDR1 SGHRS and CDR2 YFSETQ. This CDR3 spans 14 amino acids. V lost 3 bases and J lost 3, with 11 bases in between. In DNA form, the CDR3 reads TGCGCCAGCAGCTCTAACCGGCGGACAGATACGCAGTATTTT. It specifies CASSSNRRTDTQYF.

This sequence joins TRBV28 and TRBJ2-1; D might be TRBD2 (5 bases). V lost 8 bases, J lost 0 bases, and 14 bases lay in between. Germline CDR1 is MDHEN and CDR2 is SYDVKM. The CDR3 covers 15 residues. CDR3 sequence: CASQTGRGSYNEQFF. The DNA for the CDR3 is TGTGCCAGCCAAACTGGTCGGGGCTCCTACAATGAGCAGTTCTTC.

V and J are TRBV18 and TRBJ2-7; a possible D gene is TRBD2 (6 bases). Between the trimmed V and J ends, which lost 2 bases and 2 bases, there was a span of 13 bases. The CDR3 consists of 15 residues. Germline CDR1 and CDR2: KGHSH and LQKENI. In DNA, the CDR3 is TGTGCCAGCTCACCAGGCACCCGGGAGCCCTACGAGCAGTACTTC. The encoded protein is CASSPGTREPYEQYF.

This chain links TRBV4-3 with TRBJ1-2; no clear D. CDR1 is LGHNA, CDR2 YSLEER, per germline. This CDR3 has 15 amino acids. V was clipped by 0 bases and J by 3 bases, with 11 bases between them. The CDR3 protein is CASSQDPAAYYGYTF. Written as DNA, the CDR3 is TGCGCCAGCAGCCAAGATCCCGCGGCCTACTATGGCTACACCTTC.

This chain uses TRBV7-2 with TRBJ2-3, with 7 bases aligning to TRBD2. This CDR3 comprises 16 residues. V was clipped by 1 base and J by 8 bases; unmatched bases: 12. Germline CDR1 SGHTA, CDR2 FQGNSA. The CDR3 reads CASSLVGGSTKTTQYF. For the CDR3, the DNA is TGTGCCAGCAGCTTAGTTGGCGGGAGCACCAAGACTACGCAGTATTTT.

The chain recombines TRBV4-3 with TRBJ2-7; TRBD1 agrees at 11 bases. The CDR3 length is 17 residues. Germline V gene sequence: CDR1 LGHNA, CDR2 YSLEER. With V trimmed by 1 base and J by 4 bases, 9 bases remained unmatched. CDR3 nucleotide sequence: TGCGCCAGCAGCCAAGTTAACACCGGGACAGGGGGATACGAGCAGTACTTC. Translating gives CASSQVNTGTGGYEQYF.

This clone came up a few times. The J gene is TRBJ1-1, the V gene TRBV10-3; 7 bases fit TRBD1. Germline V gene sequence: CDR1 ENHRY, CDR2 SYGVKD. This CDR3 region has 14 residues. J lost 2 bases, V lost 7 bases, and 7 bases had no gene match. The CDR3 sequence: CAINGQADNTEAFF. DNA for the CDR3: TGTGCCATCAATGGACAGGCCGACAACACTGAAGCTTTCTTT.

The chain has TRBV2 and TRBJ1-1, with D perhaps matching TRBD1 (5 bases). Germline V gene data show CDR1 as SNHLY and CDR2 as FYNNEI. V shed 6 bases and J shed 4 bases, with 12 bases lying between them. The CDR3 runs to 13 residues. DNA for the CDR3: TGTGCCAGCAGCAGGGAGTTTGGCACTGAAGCTTTCTTT. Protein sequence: CASSREFGTEAFF.

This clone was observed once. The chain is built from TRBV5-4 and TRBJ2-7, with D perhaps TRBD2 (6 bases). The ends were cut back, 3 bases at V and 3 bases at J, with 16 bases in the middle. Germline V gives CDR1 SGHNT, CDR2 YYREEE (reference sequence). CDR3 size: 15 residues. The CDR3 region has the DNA TGTGCCAGCAGCTCCGTCGGGAGAGCGGACTACGAGCAGTACTTC. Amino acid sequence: CASSSVGRADYEQYF.

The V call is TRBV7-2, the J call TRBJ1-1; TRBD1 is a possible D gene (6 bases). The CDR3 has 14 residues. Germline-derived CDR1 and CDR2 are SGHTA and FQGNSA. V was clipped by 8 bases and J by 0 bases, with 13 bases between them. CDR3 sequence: CASLRGGMNTEAFF. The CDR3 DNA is TGTGCCAGCCTTCGCGGGGGCATGAACACTGAAGCTTTCTTT.